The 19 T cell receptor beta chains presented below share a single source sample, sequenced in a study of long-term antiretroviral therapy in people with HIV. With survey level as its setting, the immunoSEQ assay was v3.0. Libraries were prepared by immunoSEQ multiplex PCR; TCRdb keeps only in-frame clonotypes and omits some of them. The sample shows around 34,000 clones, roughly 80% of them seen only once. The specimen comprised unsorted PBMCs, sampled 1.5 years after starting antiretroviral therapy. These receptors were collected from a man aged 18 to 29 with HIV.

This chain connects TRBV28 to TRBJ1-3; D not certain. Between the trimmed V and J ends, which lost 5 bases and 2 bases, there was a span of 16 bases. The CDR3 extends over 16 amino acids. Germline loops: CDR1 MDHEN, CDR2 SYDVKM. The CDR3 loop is CASSGVEGWAGNTIYF. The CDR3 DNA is TGTGCCAGCAGTGGAGTCGAGGGTTGGGCTGGAAACACCATATATTTT.

CDR3 sequence reads: CASSWTGQGNTGELFF. CDR3 bases: TGTGCCAGCAGCTGGACGGGACAGGGGAACACCGGGGAGCTGTTTTTT. The chain uses TRBV5-6 and TRBJ2-2; 9 bases agree with TRBD1. The CDR3 covers 16 residues. CDR1 is SGHDT and CDR2 is YYEEEE in the germline V gene. Losses at the gene ends were 3 bases for V and 1 base for J; bases not matched to a gene: 4.

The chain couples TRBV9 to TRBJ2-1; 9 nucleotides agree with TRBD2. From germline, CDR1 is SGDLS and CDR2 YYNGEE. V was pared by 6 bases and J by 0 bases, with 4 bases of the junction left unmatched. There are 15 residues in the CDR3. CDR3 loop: CASNPSGNSYNEQFF. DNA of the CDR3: TGTGCCAGCAACCCTAGCGGGAACTCCTACAATGAGCAGTTCTTC.

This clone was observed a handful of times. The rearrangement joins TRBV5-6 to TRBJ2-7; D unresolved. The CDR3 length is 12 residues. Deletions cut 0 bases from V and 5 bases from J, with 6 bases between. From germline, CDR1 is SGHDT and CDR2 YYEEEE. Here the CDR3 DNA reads TGTGCCAGCAGCTTGGCCTATGACGAGCAGTACTTC. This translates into CASSLAYDEQYF.

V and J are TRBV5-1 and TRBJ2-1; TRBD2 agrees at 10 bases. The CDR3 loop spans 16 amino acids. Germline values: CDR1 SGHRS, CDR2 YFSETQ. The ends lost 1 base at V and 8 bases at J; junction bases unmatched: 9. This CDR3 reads CASSLWPSGSYDEQFF. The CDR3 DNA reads TGCGCCAGCAGCTTGTGGCCTAGCGGGAGTTACGATGAGCAGTTCTTC.

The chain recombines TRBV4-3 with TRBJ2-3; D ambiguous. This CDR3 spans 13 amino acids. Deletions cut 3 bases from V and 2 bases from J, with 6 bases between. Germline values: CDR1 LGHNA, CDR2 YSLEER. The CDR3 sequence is CASSHSLTDTQYF. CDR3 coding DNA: TGCGCCAGCAGCCACTCTCTCACAGATACGCAGTATTTT.

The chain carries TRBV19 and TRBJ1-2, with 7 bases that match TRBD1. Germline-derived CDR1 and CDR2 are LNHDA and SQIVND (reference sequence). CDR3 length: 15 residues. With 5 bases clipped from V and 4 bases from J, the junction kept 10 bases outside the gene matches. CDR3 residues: CASSPGTDPIYGYTF. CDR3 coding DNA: TGTGCCAGTAGTCCCGGGACAGATCCCATCTATGGCTACACCTTC.

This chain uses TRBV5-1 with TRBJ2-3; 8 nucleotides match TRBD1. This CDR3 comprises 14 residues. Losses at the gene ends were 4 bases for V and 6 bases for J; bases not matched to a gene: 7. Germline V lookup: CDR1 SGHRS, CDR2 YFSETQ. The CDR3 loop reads CASSPDRGTDTQYF. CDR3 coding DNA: TGCGCCAGCAGCCCTGACAGGGGAACCGATACGCAGTATTTT.

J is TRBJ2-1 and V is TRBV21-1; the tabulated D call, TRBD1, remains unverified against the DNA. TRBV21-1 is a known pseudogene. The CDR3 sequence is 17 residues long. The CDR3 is CASSTRGQENTYNEQFF. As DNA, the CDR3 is TGTGCCAGCAGCACGCGCGGACAGGAGAATACATACAATGAGCAGTTCTTC.

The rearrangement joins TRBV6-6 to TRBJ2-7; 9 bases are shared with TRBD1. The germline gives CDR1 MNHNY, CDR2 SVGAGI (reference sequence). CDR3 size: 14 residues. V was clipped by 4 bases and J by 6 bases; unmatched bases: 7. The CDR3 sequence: CASSSTEQGAEQYF. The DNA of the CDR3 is TGTGCCAGCAGTTCCACCGAACAGGGGGCCGAGCAGTACTTC.

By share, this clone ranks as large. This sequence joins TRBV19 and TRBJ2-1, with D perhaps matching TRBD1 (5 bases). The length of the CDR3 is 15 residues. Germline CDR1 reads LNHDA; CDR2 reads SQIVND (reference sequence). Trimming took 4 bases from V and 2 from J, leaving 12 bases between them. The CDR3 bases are TGTGCCAGTAGTAAAGTCCAGGGCCCCTACAATGAGCAGTTCTTC. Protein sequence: CASSKVQGPYNEQFF.

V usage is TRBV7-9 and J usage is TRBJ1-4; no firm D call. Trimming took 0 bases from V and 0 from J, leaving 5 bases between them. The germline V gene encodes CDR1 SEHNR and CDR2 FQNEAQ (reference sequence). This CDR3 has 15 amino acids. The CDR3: CASSLARTTNEKLFF. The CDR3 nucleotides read TGTGCCAGCAGCTTAGCCAGGACAACTAATGAAAAACTGTTTTTT. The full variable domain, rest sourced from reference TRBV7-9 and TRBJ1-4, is DTGVSQNPRHKITKRGQNVTFRCDPISEHNRLYWYRQTLGQGPEFLTYFQNEAQLEKSRLLSDRFSAERPKGSFSTLEIQRTEQGDSAMYLCASSLARTTNEKLFFGSGTQLSVL.

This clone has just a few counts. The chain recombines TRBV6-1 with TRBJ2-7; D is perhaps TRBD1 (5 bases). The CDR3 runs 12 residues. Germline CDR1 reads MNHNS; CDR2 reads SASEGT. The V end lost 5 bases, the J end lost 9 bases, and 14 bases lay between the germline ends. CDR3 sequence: CASSPRQRGQYF. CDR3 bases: TGTGCCAGCAGTCCCCGGCAAAGGGGGCAGTACTTC.

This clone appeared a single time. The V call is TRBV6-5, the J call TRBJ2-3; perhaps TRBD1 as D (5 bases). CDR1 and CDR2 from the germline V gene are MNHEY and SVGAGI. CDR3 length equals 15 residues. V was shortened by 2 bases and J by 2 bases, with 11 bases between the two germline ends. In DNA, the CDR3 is TGTGCCAGCAGTTACGGGGCTACTTCCACAGATACGCAGTATTTT. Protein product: CASSYGATSTDTQYF.

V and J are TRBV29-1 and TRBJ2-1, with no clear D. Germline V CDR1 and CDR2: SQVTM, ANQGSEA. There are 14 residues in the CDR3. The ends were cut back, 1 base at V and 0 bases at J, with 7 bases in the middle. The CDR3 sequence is CSVEAGSSYNEQFF. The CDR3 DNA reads TGCAGCGTTGAAGCTGGGTCCTCCTACAATGAGCAGTTCTTC.

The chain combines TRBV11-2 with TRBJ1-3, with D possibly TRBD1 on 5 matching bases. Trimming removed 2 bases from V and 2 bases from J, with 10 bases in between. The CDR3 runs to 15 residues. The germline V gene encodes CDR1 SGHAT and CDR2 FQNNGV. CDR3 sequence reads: CASSLRGGTGNTIYF. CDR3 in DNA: TGTGCCAGCAGCTTAAGGGGTGGAACTGGAAACACCATATATTTT. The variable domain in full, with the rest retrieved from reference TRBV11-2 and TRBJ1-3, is EAGVAQSPRYKIIEKRQSVAFWCNPISGHATLYWYQQILGQGPKLLIQFQNNGVVDDSQLPKDRFSAERLKGVDSTLKIQPAKLEDSAVYLCASSLRGGTGNTIYFGEGSWLTVV.

CDR3 residues: CASYAPGRGGNYEQYF. In DNA form, the CDR3 reads TGTGCCAGTTACGCCCCTGGGAGAGGGGGAAACTACGAGCAGTACTTC. The chain combines TRBV27 with TRBJ2-7; D may be TRBD1 (6 bases). Trimming cost V 9 bases and J 3 bases, with 24 bases left between them. The CDR3 consists of 16 residues. The germline CDR1 and CDR2 sequences are MNHEY and SMNVEV (reference sequence).

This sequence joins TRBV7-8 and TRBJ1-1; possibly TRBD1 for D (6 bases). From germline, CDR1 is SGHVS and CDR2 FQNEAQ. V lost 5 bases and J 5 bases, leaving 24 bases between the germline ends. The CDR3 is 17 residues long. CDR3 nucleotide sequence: TGTGCCAGCAGCCCCATATTTCAGGGGCGAGGCTTAACTGAAGCTTTCTTT. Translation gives CASSPIFQGRGLTEAFF.

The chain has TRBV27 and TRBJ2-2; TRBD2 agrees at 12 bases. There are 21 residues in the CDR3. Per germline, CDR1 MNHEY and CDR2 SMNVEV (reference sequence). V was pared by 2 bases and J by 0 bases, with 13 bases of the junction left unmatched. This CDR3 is CASSLSQTSGSKRPNTGELFF. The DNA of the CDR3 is TGTGCCAGCAGTTTAAGTCAGACTAGCGGGAGTAAACGGCCGAACACCGGGGAGCTGTTTTTT.